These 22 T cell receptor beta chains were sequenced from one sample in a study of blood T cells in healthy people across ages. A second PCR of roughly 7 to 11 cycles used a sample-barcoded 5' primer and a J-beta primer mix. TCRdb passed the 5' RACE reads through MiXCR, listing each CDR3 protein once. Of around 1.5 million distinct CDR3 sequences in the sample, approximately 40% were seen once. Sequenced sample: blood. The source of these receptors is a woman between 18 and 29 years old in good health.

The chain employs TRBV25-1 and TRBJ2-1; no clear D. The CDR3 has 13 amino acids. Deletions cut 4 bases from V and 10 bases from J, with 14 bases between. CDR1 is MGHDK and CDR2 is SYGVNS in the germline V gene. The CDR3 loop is CASSGIPRGEQFF. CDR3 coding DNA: TGTGCCAGCAGTGGAATTCCGAGAGGAGAGCAGTTCTTC.

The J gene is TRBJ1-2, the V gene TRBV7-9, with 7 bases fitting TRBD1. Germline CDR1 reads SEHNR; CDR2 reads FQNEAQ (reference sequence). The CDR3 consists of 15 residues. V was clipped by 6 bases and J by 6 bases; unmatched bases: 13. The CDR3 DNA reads TGTGCCAGCAGACTGGTCGGGACAGCCCCGAATGGCTACACCTTC. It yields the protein CASRLVGTAPNGYTF.

CDR3 nucleotide sequence: TGTGCCAGCAGCAGCCGGGACAGAATAGATGTCTTCCACGAGCAGTACTTC. Amino acids: CASSSRDRIDVFHEQYF. V and J are TRBV12-3 or TRBV12-4 and TRBJ2-7; 7 nucleotides align to TRBD1. Trimming cost V 6 bases and J 5 bases; bases outside gene matches: 19. The CDR3 is 17 residues long.

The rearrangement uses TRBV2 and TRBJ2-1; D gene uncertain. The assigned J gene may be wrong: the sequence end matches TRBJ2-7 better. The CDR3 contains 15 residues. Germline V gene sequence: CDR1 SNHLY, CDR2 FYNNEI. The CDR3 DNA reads TGTGCCAGCAGTGAAAGCGCCAGCTCCTACAATGAGCAGTACTTC. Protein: CASSESASSYNEQYF.

CDR3 protein: CASSQALLYGYTF. Here the CDR3 DNA reads TGTGCCAGCAGCCAAGCCCTCCTCTATGGCTACACCTTC. The chain uses TRBV14 and TRBJ1-2; D is unresolved. The germline CDR1 and CDR2 sequences are SGHDN and FVKESK. The CDR3 covers 13 residues. V lost 1 base to trimming and J lost 4 bases, with 7 bases between them.

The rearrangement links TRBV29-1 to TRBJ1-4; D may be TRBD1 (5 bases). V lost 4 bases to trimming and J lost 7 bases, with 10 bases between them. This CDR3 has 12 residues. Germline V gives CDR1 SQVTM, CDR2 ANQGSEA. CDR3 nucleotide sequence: TGCAGCGTTGTTTGGGGGAGTGAAAAACTGTTTTTT. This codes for CSVVWGSEKLFF.

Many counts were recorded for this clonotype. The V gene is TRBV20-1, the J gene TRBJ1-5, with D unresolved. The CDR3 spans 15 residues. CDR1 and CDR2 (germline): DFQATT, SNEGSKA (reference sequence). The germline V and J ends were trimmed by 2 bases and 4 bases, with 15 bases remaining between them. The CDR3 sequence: CSARLKGRGNQPQHF. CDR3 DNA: TGCAGTGCTAGACTGAAGGGCAGAGGAAATCAGCCCCAGCATTTT.

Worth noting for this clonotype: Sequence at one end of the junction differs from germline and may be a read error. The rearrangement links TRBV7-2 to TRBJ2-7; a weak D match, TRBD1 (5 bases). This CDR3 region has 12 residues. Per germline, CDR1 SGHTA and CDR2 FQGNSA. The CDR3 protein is CASSQGPYGQYF. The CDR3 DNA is TGTGCCAGCAGCCAGGGCCCCTACGGGCAGTACTTC. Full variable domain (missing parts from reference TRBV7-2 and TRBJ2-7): GAGVSQSPSNKVTEKGKDVELRCDPISGHTALYWYRQSLGQGLEFLIYFQGNSAPDKSGLPSDRFSAERTGGSVSTLTIQRTQQEDSAVYLCASSQGPYGQYFGPGTRLTVT.

The CDR3 DNA reads as TGCGCCAGCAGCAAGGGGGTTGGGCAGTTCGCCTACGAGCAGTACTTC. Protein product: CASSKGVGQFAYEQYF. V usage is TRBV5-1 and J usage is TRBJ2-7; TRBD1 is a possible D gene (6 bases). CDR3 length: 16 residues. V lost 4 bases to trimming and J lost 2 bases, with 19 bases between them. Germline assignment: CDR1 SGHRS and CDR2 YFSETQ.

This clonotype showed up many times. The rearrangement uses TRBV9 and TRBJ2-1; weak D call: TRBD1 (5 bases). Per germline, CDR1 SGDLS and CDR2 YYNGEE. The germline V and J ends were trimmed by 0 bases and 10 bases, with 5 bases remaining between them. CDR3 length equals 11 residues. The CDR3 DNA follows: TGTGCCAGCAGCGTAGGGACAGAGCAGTTCTTC. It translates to CASSVGTEQFF.

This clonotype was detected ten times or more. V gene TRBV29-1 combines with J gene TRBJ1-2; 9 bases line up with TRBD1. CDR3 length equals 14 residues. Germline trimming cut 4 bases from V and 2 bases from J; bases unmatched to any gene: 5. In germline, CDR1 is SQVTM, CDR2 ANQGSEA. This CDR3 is CSVGTGAPNYGYTF. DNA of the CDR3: TGCAGCGTTGGGACAGGGGCCCCCAACTATGGCTACACCTTC. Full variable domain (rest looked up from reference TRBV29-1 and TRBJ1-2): SAVISQKPSRDICQRGTSLTIQCQVDSQVTMMFWYRQQPGQSLTLIATANQGSEATYESGFVIDKFPISRPNLTFSTLTVSNMSPEDSSIYLCSVGTGAPNYGYTFGSGTRLTVV.

The CDR3 nucleotides are TGTGCCAGCGGTCAAAGTGATGGGGTGGGCGAGCAGTACTTC. Its translation: CASGQSDGVGEQYF. The V and J genes are TRBV6-5 and TRBJ2-7; unclear D gene. CDR3 size: 14 residues. The germline V and J ends were trimmed by 8 bases and 6 bases, with 20 bases remaining between them. Germline V gene sequence: CDR1 MNHEY, CDR2 SVGAGI.

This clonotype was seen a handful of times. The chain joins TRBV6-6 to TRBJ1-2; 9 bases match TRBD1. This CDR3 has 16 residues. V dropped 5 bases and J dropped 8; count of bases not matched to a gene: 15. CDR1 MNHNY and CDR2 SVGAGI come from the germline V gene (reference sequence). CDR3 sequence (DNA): TGTGCCAGCAGTGCGTCCGGGACAGGGCTCCGTGGGGGCTACACCTTC. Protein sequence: CASSASGTGLRGGYTF.

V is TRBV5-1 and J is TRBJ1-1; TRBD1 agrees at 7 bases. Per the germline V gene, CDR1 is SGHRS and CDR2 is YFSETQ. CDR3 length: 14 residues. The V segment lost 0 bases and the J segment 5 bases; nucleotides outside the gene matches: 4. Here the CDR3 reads CASSLDGRGTEAFF. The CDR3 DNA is TGCGCCAGCAGCTTGGATGGCAGGGGGACTGAAGCTTTCTTT.

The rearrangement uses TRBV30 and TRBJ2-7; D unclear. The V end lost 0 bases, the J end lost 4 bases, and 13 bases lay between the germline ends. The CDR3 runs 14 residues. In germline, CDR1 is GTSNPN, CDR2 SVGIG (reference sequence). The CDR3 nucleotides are TGTGCCTGGAGTGTACCCCAATTGGGATACGAGCAGTACTTC. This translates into CAWSVPQLGYEQYF.

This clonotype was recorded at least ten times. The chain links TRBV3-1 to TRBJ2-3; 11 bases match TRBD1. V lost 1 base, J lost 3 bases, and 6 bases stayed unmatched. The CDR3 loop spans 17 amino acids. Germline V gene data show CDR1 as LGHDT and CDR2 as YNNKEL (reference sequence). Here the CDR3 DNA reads TGTGCCAGCAGCCAAGCGGGACAGGGGGAACGGACAGATACGCAGTATTTT. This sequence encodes CASSQAGQGERTDTQYF.

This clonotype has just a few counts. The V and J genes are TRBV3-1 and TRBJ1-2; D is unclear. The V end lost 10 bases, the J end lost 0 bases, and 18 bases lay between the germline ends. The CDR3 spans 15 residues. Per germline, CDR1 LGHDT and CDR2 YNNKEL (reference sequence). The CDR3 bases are TGTGCCACATACCGGGTTCCCCCGGCTAACTATGGCTACACCTTC. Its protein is CATYRVPPANYGYTF.

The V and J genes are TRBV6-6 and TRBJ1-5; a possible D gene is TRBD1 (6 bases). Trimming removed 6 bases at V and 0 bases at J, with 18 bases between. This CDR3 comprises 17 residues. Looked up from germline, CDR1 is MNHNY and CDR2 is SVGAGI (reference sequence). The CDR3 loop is CASSRDGQQYSNQPQHF. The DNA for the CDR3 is TGTGCCAGCAGCCGCGATGGACAGCAATATAGCAATCAGCCCCAGCATTTT.

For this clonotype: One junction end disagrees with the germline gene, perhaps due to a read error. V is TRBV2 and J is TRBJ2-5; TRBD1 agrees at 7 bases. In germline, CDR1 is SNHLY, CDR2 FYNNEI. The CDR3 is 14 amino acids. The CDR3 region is CTSSFHTGEETQYF. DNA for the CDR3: TGTACCAGCAGTTTCCATACAGGGGAAGAGACCCAGTACTTC.

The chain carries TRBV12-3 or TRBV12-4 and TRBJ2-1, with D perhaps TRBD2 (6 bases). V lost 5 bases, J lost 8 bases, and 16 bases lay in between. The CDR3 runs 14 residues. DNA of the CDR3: TGTGCCAGCAGTCTAGGACTAAGGGGCGATGAGCAGTTCTTC. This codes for CASSLGLRGDEQFF.

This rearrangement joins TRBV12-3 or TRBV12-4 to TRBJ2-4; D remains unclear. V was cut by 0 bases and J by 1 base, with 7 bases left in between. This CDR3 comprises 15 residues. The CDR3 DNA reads TGTGCCAGCAGTTTAGCAATAGGGGCCAAAAACATTCAGTACTTC. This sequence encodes CASSLAIGAKNIQYF.

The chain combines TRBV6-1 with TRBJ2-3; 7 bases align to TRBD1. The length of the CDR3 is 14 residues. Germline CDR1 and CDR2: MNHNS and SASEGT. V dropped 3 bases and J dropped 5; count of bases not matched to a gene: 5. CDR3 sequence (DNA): TGTGCCAGCAGTGATCGGGACAGACTAGATACGCAGTATTTT. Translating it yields CASSDRDRLDTQYF.